The rows below give T cell receptor beta chains drawn from one sample of a study of blood T cells in healthy people across ages. Using its own MiXCR run on the 5' RACE reads, TCRdb lists one record per CDR3 protein. The sample carries 780,000 or so distinct CDR3 sequences, 45% to 70% recorded once. Input material: blood. These receptors were collected from a middle-aged man in good health. Each CDR3 is given with its conserved first and last residue. The D gene is left open where the match is weak. For some rows the clone size is stated as once, few or many, or as a class when expanded; others skip it.

clone_size,j_call,d_call,v_call,cdr3_aa,cdr3_nt
.,TRBJ2-5,TRBD2,TRBV7-2,CASTLGLATPMQYF,TGTGCCAGCACCCTCGGACTAGCCACCCCCATGCAGTACTTC
once,TRBJ2-6,.,TRBV7-3,CASSAMQGGGANVLTF,TGTGCCAGCAGCGCCATGCAGGGTGGTGGGGCCAACGTCCTGACTTTC
.,TRBJ1-1,.,TRBV27,CASRSLGINTEAFF,TGTGCCAGCAGGAGCCTGGGAATAAACACTGAAGCTTTCTTT
.,TRBJ2-3,.,TRBV28,CASSLHFLPDTQYF,TGTGCCAGCAGTCTACACTTTCTGCCAGATACGCAGTATTTT
.,TRBJ2-7,.,TRBV28,CASSSLGHYEQYF,TGTGCCAGCAGCTCCCTTGGTCACTACGAGCAGTACTTC
.,TRBJ1-2,TRBD1,TRBV7-9,CSGDRDRRGYTF,TGTTCCGGCGACAGGGATCGACGCGGCTACACCTTC
.,TRBJ1-2,.,TRBV20-1,CSARDVGPRVGSYGYTF,TGCAGTGCTAGAGATGTTGGCCCTAGGGTTGGGAGTTATGGCTACACCTTC
few,TRBJ2-5,TRBD1,TRBV7-2,CAGSLARQGTLRETQYF,TGTGCCGGCAGCTTAGCCCGACAGGGGACTCTGAGGGAGACCCAGTACTTC
few,TRBJ2-1,.,TRBV29-1,CSVLLWGRYNEQFF,TGCAGCGTCCTCCTCTGGGGACGATACAATGAGCAGTTCTTC
.,TRBJ1-4,.,TRBV12-3/TRBV12-4,CASSAGANEKLFF,TGTGCCAGCAGTGCCGGGGCCAACGAAAAACTGTTTTTT
once,TRBJ2-3,.,TRBV24-1,CATSDLNRDTDTQYF,TGTGCCACCAGTGATTTGAACAGAGACACAGATACGCAGTATTTT
few,TRBJ2-1,.,TRBV7-3,CASSLSVNNEQFF,TGTGCCAGCAGCTTATCCGTGAACAATGAGCAGTTCTTC
few,TRBJ2-3,.,TRBV10-3,CAISLGDTQYF,TGTGCCATCAGTTTGGGAGATACGCAGTATTTT
.,TRBJ2-1,TRBD1,TRBV12-3/TRBV12-4,CASRAGTGAVVEQFF,TGTGCCAGCAGGGCCGGGACAGGGGCCGTGGTGGAGCAGTTCTTC
few,TRBJ2-5,.,TRBV6-5,CASRSGSGETQYF,TGTGCCAGCAGATCAGGGTCGGGGGAGACCCAGTACTTC
few,TRBJ2-7,.,TRBV29-1,CSVVVGPYEQYF,TGCAGCGTTGTGGTGGGGCCCTACGAGCAGTACTTC
.,TRBJ2-7,TRBD1,TRBV5-1,CASSAEQGALGEQYF,TGCGCCAGCAGCGCGGAACAGGGGGCTCTAGGCGAGCAGTACTTC
.,TRBJ2-6,.,TRBV11-2,CASSRLRTNVLTF,TGTGCCAGCAGCCGCTTGCGGACCAACGTCCTGACTTTC
.,TRBJ2-7,.,TRBV29-1,CSVTGTSTADEQYF,TGCAGCGTAACCGGGACCTCGACCGCGGACGAGCAGTACTTC
few,TRBJ2-2,TRBD1,TRBV4-3,CASSRMTGPGELFF,TGCGCCAGCAGCCGCATGACAGGGCCCGGGGAGCTGTTTTTT
.,TRBJ1-1,TRBD1,TRBV6-5,CASRQGARDGEAFF,TGTGCCAGCAGACAGGGGGCCCGCGACGGTGAAGCTTTCTTT
few,TRBJ2-1,.,TRBV3-1,CASNLMGAYNEQFF,TGTGCCAGCAACCTAATGGGCGCCTACAATGAGCAGTTCTTC
.,TRBJ2-5,.,TRBV4-3,CASSQAPTGETQYF,TGCGCCAGCAGCCAGGCCCCCACAGGGGAGACCCAGTACTTC
.,TRBJ1-4,.,TRBV20-1,CSARVPHLNEKLFF,TGCAGTGCTAGAGTGCCGCACCTTAATGAAAAACTGTTTTTT
once,TRBJ2-1,TRBD1,TRBV29-1,CSVGGDRGPMNEQFF,TGCAGCGTTGGCGGGGACAGGGGGCCAATGAATGAGCAGTTCTTC
few,TRBJ2-3,.,TRBV4-2,CASSPAFGGGTTDTQYF,TGTGCCAGCAGCCCCGCCTTTGGAGGGGGGACCACAGATACGCAGTATTTT
.,TRBJ2-7,.,TRBV5-5,CASSVYRGYYEQYF,TGTGCCAGCAGCGTCTACAGAGGGTACTACGAGCAGTACTTC
many,TRBJ2-7,TRBD2,TRBV20-1,CSARISGPNYEQYF,TGCAGTGCTCGGATTAGCGGGCCAAACTACGAGCAGTACTTC
.,TRBJ1-2,TRBD1,TRBV5-8,CASRPGTGIGGYTF,TGTGCCAGCAGACCCGGGACAGGGATTGGTGGCTACACCTTC
.,TRBJ2-2,TRBD2,TRBV5-1,CASSRAGVAGELFF,TGCGCCAGCAGCCGAGCGGGAGTGGCCGGGGAGCTGTTTTTT
.,TRBJ1-2,TRBD1,TRBV4-3,CASSYRGGTVNYGYTF,TGCGCCAGCAGCTACCGAGGCGGGACAGTTAACTATGGCTACACCTTC
many,TRBJ2-6,.,TRBV7-9,CASSPSKAGRQAKNSGANVLTF,TGTGCCAGCAGCCCGAGTAAGGCGGGGCGGCAGGCAAAAAACTCTGGGGCCAACGTCCTGACTTTC
few,TRBJ2-7,TRBD1,TRBV6-5,CASGRDRADYEQYF,TGTGCCAGCGGGAGGGACAGGGCAGACTACGAGCAGTACTTC
.,TRBJ2-1,TRBD1,TRBV7-6,CASSPAGTVNEQFF,TGTGCCAGCAGCCCAGCTGGGACAGTCAATGAGCAGTTCTTC
.,TRBJ2-1,.,TRBV6-2/TRBV6-3,CASSYSGLLTPDKGKSSYNEQFF,TGTGCCAGCAGTTACTCGGGCTTACTAACACCCGATAAGGGGAAGAGCTCCTACAATGAGCAGTTCTTC
.,TRBJ2-7,.,TRBV20-1,CSASPADYEQYF,TGCAGTGCCTCACCCGCGGACTACGAGCAGTACTTC
few,TRBJ2-5,.,TRBV4-3,CASSQDTGPGTQYF,TGCGCCAGCAGTCAAGATACGGGGCCGGGGACCCAGTACTTC
.,TRBJ2-5,.,TRBV7-2,CASSLAPQRGKTQYF,TGTGCCAGCAGCTTAGCGCCCCAGAGAGGTAAGACCCAGTACTTC
.,TRBJ2-5,TRBD2,TRBV11-1,CASSPTSGYQETQYF,TGTGCCAGCAGCCCGACTAGCGGGTACCAAGAGACCCAGTACTTC
.,TRBJ2-1,.,TRBV5-1,CAKKGSYNEQFF,TGCGCCAAAAAGGGGTCCTACAATGAGCAGTTCTTC
few,TRBJ1-1,.,TRBV10-3,CAISSWVGMNTEAFF,TGTGCCATCAGCTCGTGGGTGGGAATGAACACTGAAGCTTTCTTT
few,TRBJ1-2,.,TRBV27,CASTSLPRGASNYGYTF,TGTGCCAGCACCTCACTACCTCGGGGGGCTTCCAACTATGGCTACACCTTC
few,TRBJ2-5,.,TRBV4-2,CASSQDLLGETQYF,TGTGCCAGCAGCCAAGATTTACTAGGAGAGACCCAGTACTTC
few,TRBJ2-4,.,TRBV27,CASSLQGVGKNIQYF,TGTGCCAGCAGCCTACAGGGTGTAGGCAAAAACATTCAGTACTTC
.,TRBJ1-6,TRBD1,TRBV5-1,CASSPGGQTLASPLHF,TGCGCCAGCAGCCCCGGGGGACAGACTTTAGCTTCACCCCTCCACTTT
few,TRBJ2-3,.,TRBV7-8,CASSSGVATDTQYF,TGTGCCAGCAGCTCCGGAGTAGCGACAGATACGCAGTATTTT
.,TRBJ2-6,.,TRBV20-1,CSARDLDRANVLTF,TGCAGTGCTAGAGACCTGGATCGGGCCAACGTCCTGACTTTC